The source of this TCR beta chain is a study of shared clonotypes between healthy human individuals. As originally analysed: Junction-only sequences without quality scores came from ImmunoSEQ, so filtering differed. Clones were read by immunoSEQ multiplex PCR, and TCRdb kept only the in-frame ones, dropping some. That table gives V, J and clone size, and the DNA gave D and trimming. This table holds hundreds of thousands of clones, nearly 95% found once. Broader study findings: Generally, naive subsets (rather than memory subsets) showed larger estimated richness. Rarefaction indicated that sorted-subset sequencing remained incomplete although depth was large.

Of note for this clone: Its antigen remains unknown.

The naive CD8 subset, CD45RO-negative cells positively selected for CCR7, excluded terminally differentiated effector memory CD45RA+ cells. The germline V gene has CDR1 SGDLS and CDR2 YYNGEE. Deletions cut 4 bases from V and 6 bases from J, with 14 bases between. The CDR3 is 14 amino acids. The rearrangement uses TRBV9 and TRBJ2-1, with a weak D call TRBD2 (6 bases). Sequencing used naive CD8+ T cells sorted from blood. The clonotype comes from a man aged 25 to 40 in good health. CDR3 region: CASSPAGLRNEQFF. In DNA, the CDR3 is TGTGCCAGCAGCCCCGCGGGACTGCGCAATGAGCAGTTCTTC.